This T cell receptor beta chain was captured by sequencing in a study of breast tumors, draining lymph nodes, adjacent tissues. Broader study findings: Tumor TCR diversity was below lymph nodes but above nontumor tissue. Findings are consistent with lymph node origin and intratumoral expansion of most tumor T cells. Luminal-like breast cancer showed significantly greater tumor-nontumor repertoire similarity than basal-like breast cancer did. Data only fit, rather than demonstrated, lymph node origin of most tumor T cells.

The lymph nodes were axillary draining lymph nodes from breast cancer patients. Per the germline V gene, CDR1 is SGHDT and CDR2 is YYEEEE. V was clipped by 4 bases and J by 7 bases, with 18 bases between them. This CDR3 region has 14 residues. A single record per CDR3 protein comes from TCRdb applying MiXCR to the multiplex PCR reads. Among about 230,000 distinct CDR3 sequences, 32% were seen once, and the ten largest hold roughly 1.5%. The sample holds many counts of this clonotype. The antigen is not known. The chain joins TRBV5-6 to TRBJ2-7; D is ambiguous. Sequencing was performed on axillary lymph node tissue. This TCR was recovered from a female donor with breast cancer. Some clones in this sample may be carry-over from other donors' samples. The CDR3 spells CASSRWGWASEQYF. The CDR3 DNA reads TGTGCCAGCAGCCGGTGGGGTTGGGCGAGTGAGCAGTACTTC.